These 17 T cell receptor beta chains came from one sample sequenced in a study of T cell responses to AZD1222 COVID-19 vaccine. Profiled with immunoSEQ multiplex PCR; TCRdb holds only in-frame clones, not every one. The sample lists some 140,000 clones, 70% to 90% occurring once. Material: peripheral blood, obtained 28 days after the second AZD1222 dose. The receptors were sampled from an adult who received the AZD1222 COVID-19 vaccine.

The rearrangement uses TRBV7-9 and TRBJ1-1; possibly TRBD1 for D (5 bases). CDR1 is SEHNR and CDR2 is FQNEAQ in the germline V gene (reference sequence). The V gene lost 2 bases and the J gene lost 3 bases, with 10 bases spanning the gap. This CDR3 has 14 residues. CDR3: CASSLLRVDTEAFF. The DNA for the CDR3 is TGTGCCAGCAGCTTACTCAGGGTAGACACTGAAGCTTTCTTT.

This clone was detected only once. V gene TRBV5-1 combines with J gene TRBJ2-7, with no clear D. CDR3 size: 13 residues. Deletions cut 0 bases from V and 4 bases from J, with 8 bases between. Germline loops: CDR1 SGHRS, CDR2 YFSETQ. As DNA, the CDR3 is TGCGCCAGCAGCTTGGACAGCGTTTACGAGCAGTACTTC. It is translated as CASSLDSVYEQYF.

The genes are TRBV6-2 or TRBV6-3 and TRBJ1-2; 7 nucleotides agree with TRBD1. CDR1 MNHEY and CDR2 SVGEGT come from the germline V gene. The J segment lost 5 bases and the V segment lost 2 bases, leaving 2 bases of the junction unmatched. This CDR3 comprises 13 residues. CDR3 region: CASSYPGQYGYTF. DNA of the CDR3: TGTGCCAGCAGTTACCCGGGACAGTATGGCTACACCTTC.

V and J are TRBV15 and TRBJ1-3, with D possibly TRBD1 on 5 matching bases. V was cut by 0 bases and J by 0 bases, with 9 bases left in between. Germline lookup yields CDR1 LNHNV and CDR2 YYDKDF (reference sequence). The CDR3 contains 16 residues. CDR3 bases: TGTGCCACCAGCAGAGAACAGGCGGGCTCTGGAAACACCATATATTTT. Its translation: CATSREQAGSGNTIYF.

As regards this clone: This sample also contains other DNA sequences that code for the same CDR3. The V and J genes are TRBV5-8 and TRBJ2-7; 11 nucleotides align to TRBD1. CDR1 is SGHTS and CDR2 is YDEGEE in the germline V gene. The length of the CDR3 is 16 residues. V lost 2 bases and J lost 7; bases outside the gene matches: 11. The CDR3 region is CASSFGLGQGAREQYF. CDR3 in DNA: TGTGCCAGCAGCTTTGGCCTTGGACAGGGGGCGCGAGAGCAGTACTTC.

The V and J genes are TRBV5-5 and TRBJ2-1; a weak D match, TRBD1 (5 bases). The V end was cut by 6 bases, the J end by 4 bases, with 17 bases between. CDR3 size: 15 residues. In germline, CDR1 is SGHKS, CDR2 YYEKEE (reference sequence). CDR3 DNA sequence: TGTGCCAGCATCTCTCAGGGTAACGTTTACAATGAGCAGTTCTTC. This translates into CASISQGNVYNEQFF.

The chain is built from TRBV30 and TRBJ1-5; D remains unclear. The CDR3 sequence is 13 residues long. Deletions cut 5 bases from V and 2 bases from J, with 10 bases between. In germline, CDR1 is GTSNPN, CDR2 SVGIG (reference sequence). The CDR3 loop reads CAWSYEGNQPQHF. The CDR3 region has the DNA TGTGCCTGGTCTTATGAGGGCAATCAGCCCCAGCATTTT. Combining the CDR3 with reference TRBV30 and TRBJ1-5 gives the whole variable domain SQTIHQWPATLVQPVGSPLSLECTVEGTSNPNLYWYRQAAGRGLQLLFYSVGIGQISSEVPQNLSASRPQDRQFILSSKKLLLSDSGFYLCAWSYEGNQPQHFGDGTRLSIL.

This chain links TRBV5-1 with TRBJ1-5; D not resolved. The CDR3 covers 15 residues. Trimming left V 5 bases short and J 1 base short, with 13 bases between. CDR1 and CDR2 (germline): SGHRS, YFSETQ. CDR3 in amino acids: CASRRSAGSNQPQHF. For the CDR3, the DNA is TGCGCCAGCAGGCGGAGCGCGGGGAGCAATCAGCCCCAGCATTTT.

This clone came up once. J is TRBJ2-5 and V is TRBV28; the match to TRBD1 covers 9 bases. Germline-derived CDR1 and CDR2 are MDHEN and SYDVKM. The CDR3 contains 15 residues. Trimming cost V 6 bases and J 2 bases; bases outside gene matches: 7. The CDR3 DNA reads as TGTGCCAGCAGCCCCGGGACAGGGAGGCAAGAGACCCAGTACTTC. Protein sequence: CASSPGTGRQETQYF.

The chain couples TRBV5-4 to TRBJ2-5; TRBD1 or TRBD2 may be the D gene (5 bases each). Looked up from germline, CDR1 is SGHNT and CDR2 is YYREEE (reference sequence). The CDR3 length is 13 residues. V lost 0 bases and J 5 bases, leaving 8 bases between the germline ends. The CDR3 coding sequence is TGTGCCAGCAGCTTGGTCAGGGAGGAGACCCAGTACTTC. Its translation: CASSLVREETQYF.

The chain uses TRBV6-5 and TRBJ1-5; possibly TRBD1 for D (5 bases). CDR1 is MNHEY and CDR2 is SVGAGI in the germline V gene. V lost 0 bases to trimming and J lost 4 bases, with 10 bases between them. The CDR3 extends over 15 amino acids. CDR3 in amino acids: CASSYSIGGNQPQHF. CDR3 DNA sequence: TGTGCCAGCAGTTACTCGATCGGGGGGAATCAGCCCCAGCATTTT.

This chain links TRBV5-1 with TRBJ2-1; the match to TRBD2 covers 10 bases. CDR1 and CDR2 (germline): SGHRS, YFSETQ. This CDR3 has 14 residues. V shed 6 bases, J shed 3 bases, and the junction held 3 bases outside the gene matches. The CDR3 DNA reads TGCGCCAGCACCCTAGCGGGAGTCTACAATGAGCAGTTCTTC. It is translated as CASTLAGVYNEQFF.

The rearrangement joins TRBV7-9 to TRBJ1-1; TRBD1 aligns across 9 bases. Germline CDR1 and CDR2: SEHNR and FQNEAQ (reference sequence). Losses at the gene ends were 5 bases for V and 11 bases for J; bases not matched to a gene: 6. This CDR3 is built from 12 residues. The CDR3 DNA sequence: TGTGCCAGCAGCCGAAACAGGGGGCAGGCTTTCTTT. This encodes CASSRNRGQAFF.

The chain links TRBV15 to TRBJ2-7, with 10 bases identical to TRBD2. This CDR3 region has 15 residues. After removal of 0 bases from V and 6 bases from J, the junction contained 5 bases not matched to a gene. The germline CDR1 and CDR2 sequences are LNHNV and YYDKDF (reference sequence). The CDR3 DNA reads TGTGCCACCAGCAGAGATCTAGCGGGAGCGGGCGAGCAGTACTTC. Its protein is CATSRDLAGAGEQYF.

This chain links TRBV6-5 with TRBJ1-6; the D gene is possibly TRBD1 (5 bases). Germline CDR1 and CDR2: MNHEY and SVGAGI. V dropped 6 bases and J dropped 10 bases, with 10 bases sitting between them. The CDR3 runs 12 residues. CDR3 sequence reads: CASSFWGSPLHF. The CDR3 DNA reads TGTGCCAGCAGCTTTTGGGGGTCACCCCTCCACTTT.

The V gene is TRBV6-5, the J gene TRBJ1-2, with 8 bases fitting TRBD1. The CDR3 covers 12 residues. CDR1 is MNHEY and CDR2 is SVGAGI in the germline V gene. The V gene end was trimmed by 10 bases and the J gene end by 4 bases; junction bases not matched to a gene: 5. This CDR3 is CATEGQGYGYTF. CDR3 nucleotide sequence: TGTGCCACCGAAGGACAGGGCTATGGCTACACCTTC.

The J gene is TRBJ1-5, the V gene TRBV5-1; the D is unclear. This CDR3 spans 14 amino acids. Deletions cut 0 bases from V and 6 bases from J, with 10 bases between. Germline V gene sequence: CDR1 SGHRS, CDR2 YFSETQ. CDR3 DNA: TGCGCCAGCAGCTTGGCATTGGGAACTCAGCCCCAGCATTTT. Protein sequence: CASSLALGTQPQHF.